This is a list of T cell receptor beta chains from one sample in a study of T cells in lung cancer brain metastases. Here immunoSEQ multiplex PCR was the method, and the copy in TCRdb shows in-frame clones only, minus some. The repertoire holds approximately 3,000 clones, with approximately 90% as singletons. The sample consisted of tumor tissue from the primary lung tumor. These receptors all stem from a man aged 70 or older with non-small cell lung cancer. Both conserved end residues are part of each CDR3. Each record gives: clone size, D gene, J gene, V gene, CDR3 DNA, CDR3 protein. D genes are given only for firm matches. Clone size is stated in some rows and not others, as once, few, many or a class when expanded.

>NA|NA|TRBJ1-1|TRBV19
TGTGCCAGTAGTGTCACAGGGAACACTGAAGCTTTCTTT
CASSVTGNTEAFF
>NA|TRBD2|TRBJ2-3|TRBV6-1
TGTGCCAGCAGTGAAGCGGGACTAGCATTAACAGATACGCAGTATTTT
CASSEAGLALTDTQYF
>NA|NA|TRBJ2-1|TRBV7-7
TGTGCCAGCAGTTCCGGGACTTACAATGAGCAGTTCTTC
CASSSGTYNEQFF
>NA|TRBD1|TRBJ1-5|TRBV28
TGTGCCAGCAGTGACAGGGGTCGTCAGCCCCAGCATTTT
CASSDRGRQPQHF
>NA|TRBD1|TRBJ1-6|TRBV6-6
TGTGCCAGCAGCAGGGACAGGGTGAATTCACCCCTCCACTTT
CASSRDRVNSPLHF
>NA|TRBD1|TRBJ1-2|TRBV9
TGTGCCAGCAGCGTAGTGCCCGGGACAGGGGAGGGCTACACCTTC
CASSVVPGTGEGYTF
>NA|NA|TRBJ1-1|TRBV12-5
TGTGCTAGTGGTTTGGTAAGGGGTCCTGAAGCTTTCTTT
CASGLVRGPEAFF
>NA|TRBD1|TRBJ1-3|TRBV7-9
TGTGCCAGCAGCATAGGACAGGCGAGCACCATATATTTT
CASSIGQASTIYF
>once|TRBD2|TRBJ2-1|TRBV5-4
TGTGCCAGCAGCTCCCTAGCGGGTTCGAACAATGAGCAGTTCTTC
CASSSLAGSNNEQFF
>NA|NA|TRBJ2-3|TRBV15
TGTGCCACCAGCAGCACCCCACCCCAGCCTAGAGATACGCAGTATTTT
CATSSTPPQPRDTQYF
>NA|NA|TRBJ1-3|TRBV9
TGTGCCAGCAGCGCTACAGGGATTTCAGGAAACACCATATATTTT
CASSATGISGNTIYF
>NA|TRBD2|TRBJ2-4|TRBV7-2
TGTGCCAGCAGCTCGAAGCGGGAGAAACAAAACATTCAGTACTTC
CASSSKREKQNIQYF
>NA|NA|TRBJ1-1|TRBV7-2
TGTGCCAGCAGTTCCGGGACGGTGAGGACTGAAGCTTTCTTT
CASSSGTVRTEAFF
>NA|NA|TRBJ1-1|TRBV2
TGTGCCAGCAGTGTCGAAAGGGAAGCTTTCTTT
CASSVEREAFF
>NA|NA|TRBJ2-1|TRBV9
TGTGCCAGCAGCGTAGGGGGCAGCTCAAGCTCCTACAATGAGCAGTTCTTC
CASSVGGSSSSYNEQFF
>NA|NA|TRBJ1-3|TRBV19
TGTGCCAGTAGTATTAGGGGTCCCACTCCCGGAAACACCATATATTTT
CASSIRGPTPGNTIYF
>NA|NA|TRBJ2-1|TRBV25-1
TGTGCCACCCTGACTAGCAATGAGCAGTTCTTC
CATLTSNEQFF
>NA|NA|TRBJ1-5|TRBV6-6
TGTGCCAGCAGTTACTCCCAAAGGGGTCGCAATCAGCCCCAGCATTTT
CASSYSQRGRNQPQHF
>NA|TRBD2|TRBJ2-1|TRBV7-6
TGTGCCAGCAGCTTAGTGAAGACTAGCGGACGCAATGAGCAGTTCTTC
CASSLVKTSGRNEQFF
>NA|TRBD1|TRBJ1-1|TRBV19
TGTGCCAGTAGTCCGGACAGGGCGGCTGAAGCTTTCTTT
CASSPDRAAEAFF
>NA|NA|TRBJ1-5|TRBV15
TGTGCCACCAGCCGGACAGTTAATCAGCCCCAGCATTTT
CATSRTVNQPQHF
>NA|TRBD2|TRBJ2-1|TRBV7-9
TGTGCCAGCAGGGACCTAGCGGGGGCTCATCGTCTTTACAATGAGCAGTTCTTC
CASRDLAGAHRLYNEQFF
>once|NA|TRBJ2-1|TRBV21-1
TGTGCCAGCAGCAAAGGGCCGGGGGCGGTCTCCTACAATGAGCAGTTCTTC
CASSKGPGAVSYNEQFF
>NA|TRBD1|TRBJ2-3|TRBV9
TGTGCCAGCAGGGCAGGACAGGGGAGAACAGATACGCAGTATTTT
CASRAGQGRTDTQYF
>NA|NA|TRBJ2-1|TRBV5-4
TGTGCCAGCAGCTTGGAACCGGCACAGGAGCAGTTCTTC
CASSLEPAQEQFF
>once|NA|TRBJ2-2|TRBV7-3
TGTGCCAGCACCTCTTGGTCTATCATCCCTAATACCGGGGAGCTGTTTTTT
CASTSWSIIPNTGELFF
>NA|TRBD1|TRBJ2-7|TRBV11-2
TGTGCCAGCAGCTGGCCGGGACAGGGAAGATACGAGCAGTACTTC
CASSWPGQGRYEQYF
>few|NA|TRBJ1-6|TRBV5-1
TGCGCCAGCAGCTTCAGTAAGGATTCACCCCTCCACTTT
CASSFSKDSPLHF
>once|NA|TRBJ1-2|TRBV10-2
TGCGCCAGCCTGCAGGCGGGCTTGTTGGATCGGACCTTC
CASLQAGLLDRTF